This TCR beta chain was retrieved from a study of T cell changes during pregnancy in multiple sclerosis. Some clones are missing from TCRdb's copy, which holds only in-frame ones; the method was immunoSEQ multiplex PCR. The sample lists approximately 69,000 clones, approximately 94% occurring once. Germline V lookup: CDR1 SGHVS, CDR2 FNYEAQ. The CDR3 sequence is 15 residues long. Trimming stripped 2 bases from V and 0 bases from J, with 11 bases between. Points on this clone: Additional DNA sequences in this sample encode the identical CDR3.

This clonotype was obtained from a female donor in good health, enrolled as a control in a pregnancy study. Sequences were derived from peripheral blood, sampled in the second trimester of pregnancy. V gene TRBV7-6 combines with J gene TRBJ2-7; D perhaps matches TRBD2 (6 bases). CDR3 amino acids: CASSLLGEDSYEQYF. In nucleotides, the CDR3 is TGTGCCAGCAGCTTATTAGGGGAGGACTCCTACGAGCAGTACTTC.